The T cell receptor (beta chain) described here comes from a study of control samples from healthy donors and cancer patients. Sequencing was performed with immunoSEQ multiplex PCR; in TCRdb, only in-frame clones are kept and a portion is missing. Altogether roughly 200,000 clones are present, about nine tenths being singletons, with the ten largest covering approximately 2%. V was trimmed by 4 bases and J by 10 bases, leaving 15 bases between them. CDR1 KGHDR and CDR2 SFDVKD come from the germline V gene. The CDR3 runs 13 residues. What was sequenced was blood. The receptor was isolated from a man younger than 40 in good health. V is TRBV24-1 and J is TRBJ1-2; D unclear. The CDR3 nucleotides are TGTGCCACCAGTGAGGCCAACCGACCTGACTACACCTTC. This translates into CATSEANRPDYTF.